Listed below are T cell receptor beta chains from one sample, sequenced in a study of blood T cell repertoires in COVID-19. Using immunoSEQ multiplex PCR, the repertoire was profiled, and TCRdb retains in-frame clones only, with some absent. The sample includes fewer than 250,000 clones, 65% to 90% of them seen just once. The sequenced sample consisted of PBMCs or T cells enriched from blood (not recorded which). These receptors all come from a woman between 40 and 55 years old with acute COVID-19. Each CDR3 is given with its conserved first and last residue. The D gene is left open where the match is weak. Size values are once, few and many counts, or a class for expanded clones, and some rows have none.

j_gene: TRBJ2-1
v_gene: TRBV24-1
abundance: few
d_gene: TRBD1
CDR3nt: TGTGCCACCAGTGACCCAACAGGGGACTCCTACAATGAGCAGTTCTTC
CDR3aa: CATSDPTGDSYNEQFF

j_gene: TRBJ2-1
v_gene: TRBV7-3
abundance: few
d_gene: TRBD2
CDR3nt: TGTGCCAGCAGCTTTCCGGGAGGGGCCTCGGAGCAGTTCTTC
CDR3aa: CASSFPGGASEQFF

j_gene: TRBJ2-3
v_gene: TRBV19
abundance: -
d_gene: -
CDR3nt: TGTGCCAGTAGTGCCGACCCGCGACGGCGGGGCTACACAGATACGCAGTATTTT
CDR3aa: CASSADPRRRGYTDTQYF

j_gene: TRBJ2-7
v_gene: TRBV11-1
abundance: once
d_gene: TRBD2
CDR3nt: TGTGCCAGCAGCTTAGCGCGGACTAGCGGCTACGAGCAGTACTTC
CDR3aa: CASSLARTSGYEQYF

j_gene: TRBJ2-3
v_gene: TRBV5-1
abundance: -
d_gene: -
CDR3nt: TGCGCCAGCAGCTTGGTAACGGGAGTTTCAGATACGCAGTATTTT
CDR3aa: CASSLVTGVSDTQYF

j_gene: TRBJ1-6
v_gene: TRBV7-9
abundance: -
d_gene: TRBD1
CDR3nt: TGTGCCACCTGTACAGGGGATTCACCCCTCCACTTT
CDR3aa: CATCTGDSPLHF

j_gene: TRBJ2-2
v_gene: TRBV7-2
abundance: -
d_gene: -
CDR3nt: TGTGCCAGCAGCTTAGTGGTAACTCAGGGGAACACCGGGGAGCTGTTTTTT
CDR3aa: CASSLVVTQGNTGELFF

j_gene: TRBJ2-7
v_gene: TRBV30
abundance: -
d_gene: TRBD2
CDR3nt: TGTGCCTGGAGTGGGGGGGGCGAGCAGTACTTC
CDR3aa: CAWSGGGEQYF

j_gene: TRBJ2-7
v_gene: TRBV19
abundance: -
d_gene: -
CDR3nt: TGTGCCAGTAGTATCGGGGGAGGCTACGAGCAGTACTTC
CDR3aa: CASSIGGGYEQYF

j_gene: TRBJ1-2
v_gene: TRBV10-1
abundance: few
d_gene: -
CDR3nt: TGCGCCAGCAGTGCGGGGACTAACTATGGCTACACCTTC
CDR3aa: CASSAGTNYGYTF

j_gene: TRBJ1-5
v_gene: TRBV12-3/TRBV12-4
abundance: -
d_gene: -
CDR3nt: TGTGCCAGCAGTGACCAGGGTCCCCAGCATTTT
CDR3aa: CASSDQGPQHF

j_gene: TRBJ2-7
v_gene: TRBV29-1
abundance: -
d_gene: -
CDR3nt: TGCAGCGTTGATTCAGGGGGGAGCTACGAGCAGTACTTC
CDR3aa: CSVDSGGSYEQYF

j_gene: TRBJ1-6
v_gene: TRBV7-2
abundance: few
d_gene: TRBD1
CDR3nt: TGTGCCAGCAGCTACAGGGGGCAGAATTCACCCCTCCACTTT
CDR3aa: CASSYRGQNSPLHF

j_gene: TRBJ1-2
v_gene: TRBV12-3/TRBV12-4
abundance: -
d_gene: -
CDR3nt: TGTGCCAGCAGTTTACAGGGGTACTCGACCTTC
CDR3aa: CASSLQGYSTF

j_gene: TRBJ2-7
v_gene: TRBV6-2/TRBV6-3
abundance: -
d_gene: TRBD1
CDR3nt: TGTGCCAGCAGTCGACAGGGTCGGGAGCAGTACTTC
CDR3aa: CASSRQGREQYF

j_gene: TRBJ2-6
v_gene: TRBV5-1
abundance: -
d_gene: -
CDR3nt: TGCGCCAGCAGCTTGAGACAGTGGGGCTCTGGGGCCAACGTCCTGACTTTC
CDR3aa: CASSLRQWGSGANVLTF

j_gene: TRBJ2-5
v_gene: TRBV4-1
abundance: -
d_gene: -
CDR3nt: TGCGCCAGCAGCCGGACCCAAGGGGAAGGGGAGACCCAGTACTTC
CDR3aa: CASSRTQGEGETQYF

j_gene: TRBJ1-3
v_gene: TRBV30
abundance: -
d_gene: TRBD1
CDR3nt: TGTGCCTGGGGGACAGGGACAAACACCATATATTTT
CDR3aa: CAWGTGTNTIYF